This TCR beta chain appears in the sequencing data of a study of CD8 T cells in ankylosing spondylitis listed by TCRdb under 2017. Describing the broader study: T cell receptor beta repertoires were profiled in healthy donors and ankylosing spondylitis patients so that disease-linked TCR variants could be found. The full study cohort comprised around 23 ankylosing spondylitis patients and about a hundred healthy donors. Samples of peripheral blood were taken, and for ankylosing spondylitis patients, synovial fluid was collected as well.

Results and caveats for the whole study, not just this receptor: Some motif variants had previously been reported in the synovial fluid and blood of reactive arthritis patients, which suggests shared mechanisms of disease initiation. The disease-linked clones were reported to be significantly enriched in matched synovial fluid samples from ankylosing spondylitis patients. In peripheral blood, the disease-linked clones were found at relatively low frequencies and had a CD8+ phenotype. Blood from ankylosing spondylitis patients appeared to be characterized by a TCR beta motif composed of under 10 highly homologous amino acid variants.

Sequencing instrument: Illumina HiSeq 2500. Quantitative 5'-RACE with molecular barcodes was used to prepare TCR beta libraries. The authors' analysis ran thus. A new computational method based on a probabilistic model of VDJ rearrangement was used to identify disease-linked TCR variants. TCRdb reprocessed the public reads (quality trimming at Q25 with fastp, clone calling with MiXCR) and kept in-frame beta chains. Rows merge per CDR3 protein into single entries with the most common DNA and genes. The V and J calls shown here were made by TCRdb, not taken from the authors' results. This sample lists 700,000 or so distinct CDR3 sequences; 15% to 20% were detected once. The ten largest account for about 20% of the sample. Only a few counts were recorded for this clonotype. It lacks a known antigen. Per-base qualities were not stored, and no clone one base away is much larger. V and J are trimmed by 6 bases and 0 bases, and the gene matches miss 11 bases of the junction. Its CDR3 holds 17 amino acids, cysteine through phenylalanine. This entry keeps only the CDR3 DNA: 51 bases, framed from base 1. The germline V gene gives CDR1 as SNHLY and CDR2 as FYNNEI.

The TCR comes from a male donor with ankylosing spondylitis. What was sequenced was blood, either unsorted or a sorted T cell fraction (not recorded which). The V gene is TRBV2 and the J gene is TRBJ2-7, with 10 bases aligning to TRBD1. This receptor carries the CDR3 CASRLGQGRFRSYEQYF. The nucleotide sequence reads as follows: TGTGCCAGCAGGTTGGGACAGGGGCGATTCCGCTCCTACGAGCAGTACTTC.